This T cell receptor beta chain was identified during a study of blood T cell repertoires in COVID-19. Background on the study: Acute-phase and convalescent COVID-19 samples originated in the United States, Italy and Spain.

In the authors' workflow: Estimation of nucleated cell counts relied on the amplification of reference gene primers. The protocol was immunoSEQ multiplex PCR, while the TCRdb copy is restricted to in-frame clones and leaves out a portion. That table supplies the V and J calls and clone size; D and trimming were determined from the DNA. The table shows approximately 200,000 clones, with about nine tenths occurring only once. Recruits, aged about 18 to 100 years, lived in about two dozen US areas. Clinical history as reported by participants underpinned cohort assignment. Sequencing was performed on PBMCs or T cells enriched from blood (not recorded which). This clonotype was obtained from a woman in her twenties or thirties who had recovered from COVID-19.

CDR3 sequence: CASSLGLAGGLMDEQFF. CDR3 coding DNA: TGTGCCAGCAGCTTGGGACTAGCGGGGGGCCTCATGGATGAGCAGTTCTTC. The rearrangement uses TRBV7-2 and TRBJ2-1; 15 positions match TRBD2. This CDR3 contains 17 residues. Germline V lookup: CDR1 SGHTA, CDR2 FQGNSA. V lost 3 bases to trimming and J lost 8 bases; unmatched junction nucleotides: 8.